The rows below give T cell receptor beta chains drawn from one sample of a study of beta chain features in type 1 diabetes. Generated by immunoSEQ multiplex PCR, the TCRdb table keeps only in-frame clones and is missing some. The data show some 240,000 clones, approximately 16% seen once. The specimen was naive CD4+ T cells from blood. These receptors all stem from a man between 25 and 39 years old with type 1 diabetes. CDR3s include the opening cysteine and the closing phenylalanine or tryptophan. D genes are given only for firm matches. For some rows the clone size is stated as once, few or many, or as a class when expanded; others skip it.

>TRBD2|TRBJ2-1|NA|TRBV5-1
TGCGCCAGCAGCTTGGTACTAGCGGGGAACAATGAGCAGTTCTTC
CASSLVLAGNNEQFF
>TRBD2|TRBJ2-1|few|TRBV4-2
TGTGCCAGCAGCCAAACCATAGCGGGGCTCTACAATGAGCAGTTCTTC
CASSQTIAGLYNEQFF
>NA|TRBJ2-1|few|TRBV19
TGTGCCAGTAGTACTCAGGGTCGCTCCTCCTACAATGAGCAGTTCTTC
CASSTQGRSSYNEQFF
>NA|TRBJ2-3|NA|TRBV12-5
TGTGCTAGTGGTTTGAAAGACATACTCACAGATACGCAGTATTTT
CASGLKDILTDTQYF
>NA|TRBJ2-1|NA|TRBV7-2
TGTGCCAGCAGCCTAGGGGGGAGCGTCTCCTACAATGAGCAGTTCTTC
CASSLGGSVSYNEQFF
>NA|TRBJ2-1|NA|TRBV5-4
TGTGCCAGCAGCCCTGGGACCGCCACCTACAATGAGCAGTTCTTC
CASSPGTATYNEQFF
>TRBD2|TRBJ2-3|NA|TRBV7-9
TGTGCCAGCAGCTACCGGACTAGCGGGCGCACAGATACGCAGTATTTT
CASSYRTSGRTDTQYF
>TRBD1|TRBJ2-4|NA|TRBV7-3
TGTGCCAGCAGCCCTGGGACAGGGAAAAACATTCAGTACTTC
CASSPGTGKNIQYF
>NA|TRBJ2-1|NA|TRBV18
TGTGCCAGCTCCGCGACTTGGGACAATGAGCAGTTCTTC
CASSATWDNEQFF
>TRBD2|TRBJ2-7|once|TRBV6-1
TGTGCCAGCAGCCCGGGACTAGCGGGAGCCTACGAGCAGTACTTC
CASSPGLAGAYEQYF
>TRBD2|TRBJ2-5|few|TRBV19
TGTGCCAGCCAGCTGTGGGGGACTAGCGGGAGTGAGACCCAGTACTTC
CASQLWGTSGSETQYF
>NA|TRBJ1-2|few|TRBV20-1
TGCAGTGCTAGAGCGGGCTATGGCTACACCTTC
CSARAGYGYTF
>TRBD2|TRBJ2-7|NA|TRBV4-3
TGCGCCAGCAGCCAAGAAATGGCTAGCGGGAGTTACGAGCAGTACTTC
CASSQEMASGSYEQYF
>NA|TRBJ2-1|few|TRBV30
TGTGCCTGGGCAGGGCTAGCCCGGAATGAGCAGTTCTTC
CAWAGLARNEQFF
>TRBD2|TRBJ2-7|NA|TRBV7-9
TGTGCCAGCAGTGCTACTAGCGGGAGTGACTACGAGCAGTACTTC
CASSATSGSDYEQYF
>TRBD2|TRBJ2-3|few|TRBV30
TGTGCCCCCCGGAGGAGACTAGCGGGAGTAGCAGATACGCAGTATTTT
CAPRRRLAGVADTQYF